The entry below describes one T cell receptor beta chain. Its antigen specificity is not known. Base-call qualities are not available, and no considerably larger clone is one nucleotide away. The data originate from a study of cytomegalovirus exposure and HLA in healthy donors (dated by TCRdb to between 2016 and 2019). At the level of the whole study: According to an earlier analysis of a few hundred of the donors, about 179 million T cells yielded 95 million to 140 million unique TCR beta sequences and approximately 300 Gb of sequence data. Roughly 300 gigabases of sequencing data and around 85 million unique TCR sequences made up an early release that covered around 640 HLA-typed donors. Of the approximately 400 genotyped donors, over 70% fell in the genetic ancestry cluster associated with self-reported Caucasian donors. The aim of the study was to test whether cataloging public T cell receptors could identify signatures of past pathogen exposure. The study profiled the T cell repertoires of more than 500 subjects by immunosequencing and related them to cytomegalovirus serostatus. Besides the first cohort of around 700 subjects, a separate validation cohort made up of 120 or so different subjects was used. High-throughput TCR immunosequencing, statistical association of individual TCRs with disease status, and machine learning were combined to predict cytomegalovirus infection status. A later analysis re-examined previously published TCR beta repertoires from more than 600 donors and added high-resolution HLA genotyping to investigate patterns of TCR occurrence. Rather than drawing on any new phenotypic data, the later analysis identified candidate immune exposures from TCR beta sequences and the way those sequences occurred across donors. To decide whether each TCR beta V gene segment behaved as functional or pseudogenic, an earlier analysis of some 600 of the donors relied on high-throughput TCR beta sequencing. Donor age, sex, ethnicity and CMV serostatus were collected together with the repertoire data. Genome-wide SNP genotypes for about three fifths of the roughly 670 donors were used in a later genetic analysis, which treated that subset as a discovery cohort. All discovery cohort repertoires had been generated using a single sequencing platform. HLA typing covered class I and class II loci at four-digit resolution. Typing coverage differed by locus: A, B, C, DRB1 and DQB1 were typed in about 620-640 donors, DQA1 in approximately 520, DPA1 in 600 to 610, and DPB1 in about 450. A few DR-DQ haplotypes were handled as single units for association and clustering because linkage in the cohort was strong. Across about 370 genotyped donors of the cohort, an average of approximately 200,000 unique TCR beta nucleotide sequences per donor were sequenced, and around 19% of those sequences were non-productive. The investigation overall reported the following: A cluster of highly shared sequence variants was judged likely to represent a technical artifact of the sequencing pipeline. In an earlier analysis of approximately 600 of the donors, most TCR beta V segments were observed in productive rearrangements about 87% or about 30% of the time, broadly matching IMGT annotations. The classifier was reported to diagnose cytomegalovirus status with high specificity and sensitivity in both the original and validation cohorts. In a later analysis, most CMV-associated TCR beta chains were found to appear HLA-restricted, with HLA associations seemingly driven largely by CMV exposure. Strong co-occurrence of HLA alleles, especially DR and DQ, made assigning TCR associations to individual alleles difficult. Sequencing depth was assumed to be roughly uniform across donors in the presence/absence analyses, though that assumption may not hold. In vitro tests confirmed that three of the cytomegalovirus-associated TCR beta chains recognize cytomegalovirus antigens. A further reported finding was that TCR beta sequences accurately predicted the HLA-A and HLA-B alleles for most subjects in the first cohort. The cohort was sequenced for TCR beta chains only, and without alpha or paired-chain data the features that could be detected were limited. Immune exposure information for the cohort was limited to CMV serostatus. Linkage disequilibrium might explain the correlated functional status among segregating V segments, but an unknown experimental factor could not be excluded. Most TCR sequences were seen in very few donors, while some public TCRs were found in many individuals. In a later genetic analysis, a missense DCLRE1C variant was associated with V-gene and J-gene trimming of TCR beta chains, and the association was replicated in an independent cohort. Because HLA typing was unavailable for some donors at each locus, only the typed subset was used in association tests. The 87-base-pair reads could not distinguish some IMGT-functional V segments, including TRBV6-2 and TRBV6-3, so those segments were excluded. A later analysis found that HLA-associated TCR beta chains were more clonally expanded and had lower generation probabilities than equally common non-associated chains. Several of the top co-occurrence clusters appeared to be linked to parvovirus B19, influenza, CMV and Epstein-Barr virus, according to a later analysis. In a later analysis, TCR association rates were found to vary across HLA loci, with the most associated TCRs seen for DRB1 alleles and the fewest for HLA-C alleles. In a later genetic analysis, fewer N-insertions in productive TCRs were reported among donors in an Asian-associated ancestry cluster than the roughly 700-donor mean. According to the authors, the approach could potentially be generalized to other disease states and immunological phenotypes. The study listed 164 TCR beta chains as associated with cytomegalovirus. Because counts were too low, roughly 17 rarely observed V segments, including chromosome 9 orphons, were left out of the earlier analysis of 500 to 650 of the donors. Specific HLA alleles were associated with 16,951 TCR beta sequences at a false discovery rate of 0.05 in a later analysis.

The protocol used for the library was the immunoSEQ multiplex PCR assay. For the multiplex PCR, a mixture combining 60 forward primers for TCR Vbeta segments and 13 reverse primers for TCR Jbeta segments was used. The CDR3 region of rearranged TCR beta genes was amplified from genomic DNA by a multiplex PCR assay. On the Illumina HiSeq System, the amplified TCR beta libraries were sequenced as 87-base-pair reads. Per the source publication's procedure: Across the 670 or so repertoires, a later analysis counted around 80 million unique TCR beta chains, around 11 million of which were shared by at least two donors. Raw reads were error-corrected and collapsed into unique sequences with a nearest-neighbor algorithm that merged closely related sequences to remove PCR and sequencing errors. To assign V, D and J gene segments, CDR3 sequences were aligned to IMGT reference sequences. For a sequence to be retained, a match of at least six nucleotides to both a V gene segment and a J gene segment was required. Rearrangements were called productive when the CDR3 lacked stop codons and stayed in frame with V and J; all others were non-productive. CDR3 was defined according to IMGT convention as the region running from the second conserved V-encoded cysteine to the conserved J-encoded phenylalanine. In an earlier analysis of 587 of the donors, sequences lacking an unambiguous match to a single V gene segment were excluded. In an earlier analysis of around 600 of the donors, V segments were called functional above 56.7% productive rearrangements and were called segregating when the between-donor standard deviation exceeded 5%. A statistical classification framework was built for diagnosing cytomegalovirus status from the catalog of TCR beta chain sequences. In a later analysis, TCR nucleotide sequences were compared against IMGT/GENE-DB human TR gene sequences so that V and J genes could be assigned. The TCRdist pipeline was used in a later analysis to assign CDR3 sequences and most-parsimonious VDJ recombination scenarios. In a later analysis, every TCR beta chain was defined by the combination of its CDR3 amino acid sequence and its V-gene family, and reads without a unique V-gene family were dropped. As a way to deal with suspected cross-contamination and a sequencing artifact, a later analysis dropped over 550 nucleotide sequences that were highly shared and had low generation probability. In a later analysis, a clonal expansion index was calculated for each public chain from normalized within-repertoire ranks of inferred template counts. Generation probabilities in a later analysis came from a VDJ recombination model fitted to out-of-frame rearrangements, and those results were checked against IGoR. In a later analysis, TCR-TCR, TCR-HLA and TCR-CMV co-occurrence was scored with hypergeometric tests, and a repertoire-size bias correction was applied to TCR pairs. A later analysis estimated false discovery rates by permuting HLA or CMV assignments 20 times. In a later analysis, co-occurring TCRs were grouped using DBSCAN, with TCRdist sequence similarity added in when clustering inside HLA-allele-positive subsets. Co-occurrence clustering excluded repertoires with fewer than 30,000 or more than 120,000 public chains, plus five with anomalous nucleotide sharing. TCRdb's version of the immuneACCESS table is confined to in-frame rearrangements and falls short of the full clone set. An unresolved V gene accounts for under half of the shortfall where checked; the remainder is of unknown origin. Clonal size and the V and J genes are those of that table, whereas D and trimming came from the DNA. This sample has more than 100,000 clones in its table, and about 74% of those were observed once. Of the sample, approximately 0.9% is held by the ten largest clones.

Trimming removed 2 bases from V and 7 bases from J; the gene matches leave 7 bases unexplained. The CDR3, from cysteine to phenylalanine, totals 15 residues. Of all the DNA, just the CDR3 is kept, 45 bases in frame from base 1. From a lookup of the germline V gene, CDR1 and CDR2 are ENHRY and SYGVKD. In total, roughly 710 healthy bone marrow donors made up the cohort. All cohort members were sampled while nominally healthy, although unrecorded immune exposures were likely present. The donor was CMV seronegative and belonged to the group of 350 or so seronegative cohort members. Every donor gave a peripheral blood sample, and the peripheral blood mononuclear cells from that sample were used for TCR beta sequencing. The Qiagen DNeasy Blood Extraction Kit was used to extract genomic DNA from the blood cell samples.

Recombination linked TRBV10-3 to TRBJ2-1; 8 central bases correspond to TRBD2. This receptor was obtained from a woman in her fifties or sixties in good health and CMV-seronegative. The material sequenced was PBMCs. This receptor has the CDR3 CAISERAAGENEQFF. The nucleotide sequence is given as TGTGCCATCAGTGAGCGAGCAGCGGGGGAAAATGAGCAGTTCTTC.